This T cell receptor (beta chain) was obtained from a study of blood T cell repertoires in COVID-19. In the study overall: Samples taken during acute and convalescent COVID-19 were collected in the United States, Italy and Spain. Sources were T cells, B-cell-depleted T cells, or PBMCs; the material itself was cDNA or gDNA.

Germline V gene sequence: CDR1 MNHEY, CDR2 SVGAGI. V dropped 4 bases and J dropped 6 bases, with 18 bases sitting between them. This CDR3 contains 15 residues. Under the authors' procedure: By means of reference gene primer amplification, nucleated cell counts were estimated. Using immunoSEQ multiplex PCR, the repertoire was profiled, and TCRdb retains in-frame clones only, with some absent. V, J and clone size derive from that table, while D and trimming were established from the DNA sequence. The sample records some 120,000 clones, more than 70% being singletons. Material: peripheral blood. The V and J genes are TRBV6-5 and TRBJ1-1; tentatively, D is TRBD1 (6 bases). This sequence was found in a human donor in a cohort sampled during active COVID-19. The CDR3 DNA reads TGTGCCAGCAGTTCCGAAAGCACAGGGAGTTCTGAAGCTTTCTTT. As protein: CASSSESTGSSEAFF.